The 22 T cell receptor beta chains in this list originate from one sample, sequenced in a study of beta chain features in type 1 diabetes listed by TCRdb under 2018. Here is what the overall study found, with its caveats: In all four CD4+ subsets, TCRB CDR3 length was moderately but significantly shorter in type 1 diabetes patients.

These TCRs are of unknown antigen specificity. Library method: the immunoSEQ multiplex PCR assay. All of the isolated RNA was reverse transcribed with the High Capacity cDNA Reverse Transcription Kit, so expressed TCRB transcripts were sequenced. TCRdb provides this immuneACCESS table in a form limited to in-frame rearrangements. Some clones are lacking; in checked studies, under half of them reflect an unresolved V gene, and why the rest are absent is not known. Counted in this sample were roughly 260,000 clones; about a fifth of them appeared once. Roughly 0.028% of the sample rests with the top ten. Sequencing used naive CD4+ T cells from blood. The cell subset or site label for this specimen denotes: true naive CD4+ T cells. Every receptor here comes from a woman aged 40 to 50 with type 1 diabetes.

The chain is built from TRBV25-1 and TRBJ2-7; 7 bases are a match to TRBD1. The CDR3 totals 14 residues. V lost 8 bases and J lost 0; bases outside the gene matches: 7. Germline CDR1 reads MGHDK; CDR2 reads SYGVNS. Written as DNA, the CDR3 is TGTGCCAGCCGGGACAGCTACGACTCCTACGAGCAGTACTTC. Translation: CASRDSYDSYEQYF.

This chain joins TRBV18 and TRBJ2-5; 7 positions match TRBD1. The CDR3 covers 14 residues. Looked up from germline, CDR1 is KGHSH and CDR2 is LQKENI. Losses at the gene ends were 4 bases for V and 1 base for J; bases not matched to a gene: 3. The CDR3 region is CASSQTGFQETQYF. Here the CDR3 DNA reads TGTGCCAGCTCACAGACAGGGTTCCAAGAGACCCAGTACTTC.

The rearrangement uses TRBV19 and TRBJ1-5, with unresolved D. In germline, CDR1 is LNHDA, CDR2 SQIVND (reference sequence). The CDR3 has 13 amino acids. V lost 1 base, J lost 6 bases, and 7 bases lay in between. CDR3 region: CASSIAGGQPQHF. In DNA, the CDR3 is TGTGCCAGTAGTATAGCGGGTGGTCAGCCCCAGCATTTT.

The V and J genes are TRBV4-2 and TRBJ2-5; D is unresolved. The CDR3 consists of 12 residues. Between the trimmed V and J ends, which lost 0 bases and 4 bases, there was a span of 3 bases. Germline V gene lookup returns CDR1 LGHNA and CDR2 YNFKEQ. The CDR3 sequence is CASSQDRETQYF. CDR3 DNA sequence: TGTGCCAGCAGCCAAGATCGAGAGACCCAGTACTTC.

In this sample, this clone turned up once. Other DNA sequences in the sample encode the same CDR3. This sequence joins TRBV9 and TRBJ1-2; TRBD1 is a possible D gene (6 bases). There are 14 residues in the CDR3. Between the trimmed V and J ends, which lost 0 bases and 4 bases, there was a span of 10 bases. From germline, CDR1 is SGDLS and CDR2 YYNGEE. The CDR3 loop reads CASSVGQGSYGYTF. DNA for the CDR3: TGTGCCAGCAGCGTAGGTCAGGGGTCCTATGGCTACACCTTC.

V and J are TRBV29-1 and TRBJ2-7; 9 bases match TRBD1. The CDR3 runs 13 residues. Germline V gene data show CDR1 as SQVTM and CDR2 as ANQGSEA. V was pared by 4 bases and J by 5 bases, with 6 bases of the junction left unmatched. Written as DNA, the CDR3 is TGCAGCGTTGCCGGGACAGGGAATGACGAGCAGTACTTC. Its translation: CSVAGTGNDEQYF.

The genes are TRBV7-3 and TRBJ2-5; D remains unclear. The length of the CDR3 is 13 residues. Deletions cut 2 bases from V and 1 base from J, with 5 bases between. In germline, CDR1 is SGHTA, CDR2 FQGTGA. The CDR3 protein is CASSLYGQETQYF. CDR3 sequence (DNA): TGTGCCAGCAGCTTATACGGCCAAGAGACCCAGTACTTC.

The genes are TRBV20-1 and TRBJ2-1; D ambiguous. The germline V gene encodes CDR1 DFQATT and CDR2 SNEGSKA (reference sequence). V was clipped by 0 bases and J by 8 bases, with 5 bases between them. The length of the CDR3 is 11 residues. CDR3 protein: CSARDLHEQFF. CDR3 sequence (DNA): TGCAGTGCTAGAGATCTCCATGAGCAGTTCTTC.

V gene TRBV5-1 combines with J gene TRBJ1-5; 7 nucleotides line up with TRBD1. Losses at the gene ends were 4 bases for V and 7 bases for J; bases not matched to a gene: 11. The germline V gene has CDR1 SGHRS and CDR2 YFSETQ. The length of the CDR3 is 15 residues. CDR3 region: CASSPREGAGQPQHF. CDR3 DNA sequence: TGCGCCAGCAGCCCCCGCGAGGGGGCCGGCCAGCCCCAGCATTTT.

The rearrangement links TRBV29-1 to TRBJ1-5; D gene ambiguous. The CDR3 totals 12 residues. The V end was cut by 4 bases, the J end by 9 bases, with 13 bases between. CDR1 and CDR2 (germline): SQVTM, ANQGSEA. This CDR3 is CSVAQAFGPQHF. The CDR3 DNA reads TGCAGCGTTGCCCAAGCCTTTGGGCCCCAGCATTTT.

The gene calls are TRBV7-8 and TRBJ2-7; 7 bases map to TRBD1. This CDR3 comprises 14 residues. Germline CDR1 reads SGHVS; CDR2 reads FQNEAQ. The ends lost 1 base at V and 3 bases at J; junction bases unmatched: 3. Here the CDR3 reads CASSLDRDSYEQYF. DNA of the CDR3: TGTGCCAGCAGCTTAGATCGGGACAGCTACGAGCAGTACTTC.

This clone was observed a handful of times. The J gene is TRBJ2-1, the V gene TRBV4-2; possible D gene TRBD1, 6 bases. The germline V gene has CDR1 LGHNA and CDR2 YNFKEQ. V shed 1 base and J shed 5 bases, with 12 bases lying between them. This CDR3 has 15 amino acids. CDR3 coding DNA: TGTGCCAGCAGCCAAGCCGTCCAGGGGAACAATGAGCAGTTCTTC. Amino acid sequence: CASSQAVQGNNEQFF.

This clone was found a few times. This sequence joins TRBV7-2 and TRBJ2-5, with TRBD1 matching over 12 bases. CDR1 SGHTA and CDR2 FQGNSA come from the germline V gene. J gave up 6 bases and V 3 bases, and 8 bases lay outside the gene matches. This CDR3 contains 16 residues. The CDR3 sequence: CASSFSGTGGGKTQYF. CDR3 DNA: TGTGCCAGCAGCTTCTCTGGGACAGGGGGCGGGAAGACCCAGTACTTC.

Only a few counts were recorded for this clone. CDR3 residues: CASSPGQVNYGYTF. The CDR3 DNA reads TGTGCCAGCTCACCGGGACAGGTGAACTATGGCTACACCTTC. The chain is built from TRBV18 and TRBJ1-2; 8 bases align to TRBD1. V shed 3 bases, J shed 2 bases, and the junction held 2 bases outside the gene matches. CDR1 KGHSH and CDR2 LQKENI come from the germline V gene. The CDR3 loop spans 14 amino acids.

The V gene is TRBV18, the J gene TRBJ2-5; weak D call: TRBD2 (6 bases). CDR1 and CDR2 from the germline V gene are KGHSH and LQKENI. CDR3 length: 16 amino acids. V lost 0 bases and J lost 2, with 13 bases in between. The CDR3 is CASSPPSAGWQETQYF. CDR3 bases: TGTGCCAGCTCACCACCATCTGCGGGGTGGCAAGAGACCCAGTACTTC.

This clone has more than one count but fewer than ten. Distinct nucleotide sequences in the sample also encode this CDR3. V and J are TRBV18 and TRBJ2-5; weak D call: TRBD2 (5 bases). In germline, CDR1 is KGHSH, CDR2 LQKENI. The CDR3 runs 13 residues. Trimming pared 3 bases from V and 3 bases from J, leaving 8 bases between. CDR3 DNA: TGTGCCAGCTCACCCGGACTGGAAGAGACCCAGTACTTC. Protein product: CASSPGLEETQYF.

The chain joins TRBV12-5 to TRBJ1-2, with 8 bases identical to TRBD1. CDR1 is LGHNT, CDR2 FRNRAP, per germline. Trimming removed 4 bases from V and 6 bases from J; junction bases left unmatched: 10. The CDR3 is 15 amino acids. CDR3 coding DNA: TGTGCTAGTGGTTCCCCCGACAGGGGCCCGGATGGCTACACCTTC. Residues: CASGSPDRGPDGYTF.

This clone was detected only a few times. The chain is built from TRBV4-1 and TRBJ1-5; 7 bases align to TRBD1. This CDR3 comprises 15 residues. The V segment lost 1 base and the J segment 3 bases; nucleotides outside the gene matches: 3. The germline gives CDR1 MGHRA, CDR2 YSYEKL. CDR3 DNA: TGCGCCAGCAGCCAAGGACAGGGTATCAATCAGCCCCAGCATTTT. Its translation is CASSQGQGINQPQHF.

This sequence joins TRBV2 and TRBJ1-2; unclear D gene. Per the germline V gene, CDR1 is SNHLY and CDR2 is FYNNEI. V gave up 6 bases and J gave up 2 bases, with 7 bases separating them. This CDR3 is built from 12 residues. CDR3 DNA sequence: TGTGCCAGCAGGACTGTAAACTATGGCTACACCTTC. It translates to CASRTVNYGYTF. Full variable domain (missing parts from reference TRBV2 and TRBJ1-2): EPEVTQTPSHQVTQMGQEVILRCVPISNHLYFYWYRQILGQKVEFLVSFYNNEISEKSEIFDDQFSVERPDGSNFTLKIRSTKLEDSAMYFCASRTVNYGYTFGSGTRLTVV.

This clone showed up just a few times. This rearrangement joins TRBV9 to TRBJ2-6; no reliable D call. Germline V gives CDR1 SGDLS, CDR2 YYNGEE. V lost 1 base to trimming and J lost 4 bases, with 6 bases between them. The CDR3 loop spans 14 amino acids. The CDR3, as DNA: TGTGCCAGCAGCGTAAACACCGGGGCCAACGTCCTGACTTTC. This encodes CASSVNTGANVLTF.

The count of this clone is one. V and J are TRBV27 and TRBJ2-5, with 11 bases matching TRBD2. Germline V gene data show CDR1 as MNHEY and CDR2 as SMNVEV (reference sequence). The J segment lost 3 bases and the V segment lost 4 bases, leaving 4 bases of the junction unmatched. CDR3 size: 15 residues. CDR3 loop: CASSSSGGTEETQYF. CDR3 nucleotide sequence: TGTGCCAGCAGTTCTAGCGGGGGGACGGAAGAGACCCAGTACTTC.

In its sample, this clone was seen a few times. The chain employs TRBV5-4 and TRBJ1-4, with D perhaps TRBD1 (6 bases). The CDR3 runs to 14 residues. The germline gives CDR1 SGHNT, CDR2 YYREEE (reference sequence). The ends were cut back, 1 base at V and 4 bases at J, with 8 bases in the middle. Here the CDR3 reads CASSLRTDNEKLFF. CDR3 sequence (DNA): TGTGCCAGCAGCTTGAGGACAGATAATGAAAAACTGTTTTTT.